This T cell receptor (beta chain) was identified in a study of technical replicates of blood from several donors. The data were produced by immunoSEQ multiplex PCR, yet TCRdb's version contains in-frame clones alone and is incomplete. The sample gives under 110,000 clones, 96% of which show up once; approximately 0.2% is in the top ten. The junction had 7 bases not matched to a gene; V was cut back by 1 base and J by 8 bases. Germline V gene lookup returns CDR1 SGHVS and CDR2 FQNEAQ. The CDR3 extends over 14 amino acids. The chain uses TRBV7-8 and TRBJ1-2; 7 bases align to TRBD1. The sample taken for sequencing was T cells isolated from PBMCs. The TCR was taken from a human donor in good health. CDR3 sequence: CASSLGRRGQGYTF. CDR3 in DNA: TGTGCCAGCAGCTTAGGTCGGAGGGGGCAAGGCTACACCTTC.